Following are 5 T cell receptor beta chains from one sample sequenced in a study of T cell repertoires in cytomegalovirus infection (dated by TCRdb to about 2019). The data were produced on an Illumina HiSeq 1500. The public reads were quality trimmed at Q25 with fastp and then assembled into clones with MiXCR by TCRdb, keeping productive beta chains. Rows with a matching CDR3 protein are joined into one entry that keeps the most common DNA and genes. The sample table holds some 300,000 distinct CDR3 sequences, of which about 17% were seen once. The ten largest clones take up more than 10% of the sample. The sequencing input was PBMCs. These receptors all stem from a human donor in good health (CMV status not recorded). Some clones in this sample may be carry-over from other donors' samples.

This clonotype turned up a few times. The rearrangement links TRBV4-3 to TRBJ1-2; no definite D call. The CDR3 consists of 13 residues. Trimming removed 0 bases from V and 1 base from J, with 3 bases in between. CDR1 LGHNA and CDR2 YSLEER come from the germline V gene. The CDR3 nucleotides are TGCGCCAGCAGCCAAGAGCGTAACTATGGCTACACCTTC. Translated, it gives CASSQERNYGYTF.

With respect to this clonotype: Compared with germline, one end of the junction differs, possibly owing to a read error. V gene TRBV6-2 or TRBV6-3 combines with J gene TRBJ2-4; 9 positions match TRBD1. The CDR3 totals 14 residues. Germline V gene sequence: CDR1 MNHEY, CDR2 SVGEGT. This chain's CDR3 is CATSWGQGGNIQYF. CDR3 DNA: TGTGCCACCAGTTGGGGACAGGGTGGAAACATTCAGTACTTC.

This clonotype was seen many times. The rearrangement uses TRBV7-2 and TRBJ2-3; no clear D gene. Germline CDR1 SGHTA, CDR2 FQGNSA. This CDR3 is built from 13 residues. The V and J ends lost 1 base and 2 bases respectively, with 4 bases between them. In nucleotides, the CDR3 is TGTGCCAGCAGCTTAGACCCCACAGATACGCAGTATTTT. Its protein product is CASSLDPTDTQYF. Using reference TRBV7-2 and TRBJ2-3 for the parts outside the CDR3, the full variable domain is GAGVSQSPSNKVTEKGKDVELRCDPISGHTALYWYRQSLGQGLEFLIYFQGNSAPDKSGLPSDRFSAERTGGSVSTLTIQRTQQEDSAVYLCASSLDPTDTQYFGPGTRLTVL.

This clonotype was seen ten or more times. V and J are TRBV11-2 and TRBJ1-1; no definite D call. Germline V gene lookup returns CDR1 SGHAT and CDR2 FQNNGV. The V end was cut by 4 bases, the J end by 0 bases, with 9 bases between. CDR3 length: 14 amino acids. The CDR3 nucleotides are TGTGCCAGCAGCTGGACGGATATGAACACTGAAGCTTTCTTT. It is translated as CASSWTDMNTEAFF.

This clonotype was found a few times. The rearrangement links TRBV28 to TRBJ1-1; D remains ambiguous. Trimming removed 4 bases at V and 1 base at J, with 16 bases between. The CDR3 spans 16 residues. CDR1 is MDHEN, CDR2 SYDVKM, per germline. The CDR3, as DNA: TGTGCCAGCAGTTCCCCTGGGGAGGGAGCGAACACTGAAGCTTTCTTT. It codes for CASSSPGEGANTEAFF.